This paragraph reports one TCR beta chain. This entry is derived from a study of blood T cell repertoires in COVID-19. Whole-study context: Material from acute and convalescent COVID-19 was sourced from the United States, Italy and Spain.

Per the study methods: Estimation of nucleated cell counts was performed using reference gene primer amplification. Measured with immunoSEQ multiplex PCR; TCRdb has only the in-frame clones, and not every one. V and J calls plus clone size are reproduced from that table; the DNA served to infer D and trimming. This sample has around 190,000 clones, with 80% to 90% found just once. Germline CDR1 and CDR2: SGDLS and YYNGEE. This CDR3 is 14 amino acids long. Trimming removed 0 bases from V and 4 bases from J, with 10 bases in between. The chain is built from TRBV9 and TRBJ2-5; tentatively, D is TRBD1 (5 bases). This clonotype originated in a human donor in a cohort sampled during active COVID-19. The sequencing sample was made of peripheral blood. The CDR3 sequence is CASSVGGRGETQYF. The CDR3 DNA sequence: TGTGCCAGCAGCGTAGGAGGTAGGGGAGAGACCCAGTACTTC. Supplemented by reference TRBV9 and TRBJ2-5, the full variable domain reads DSGVTQTPKHLITATGQRVTLRCSPRSGDLSVYWYQQSLDQGLQFLIQYYNGEERAKGNILERFSAQQFPDLHSELNLSSLELGDSALYFCASSVGGRGETQYFGPGTRLLVL.